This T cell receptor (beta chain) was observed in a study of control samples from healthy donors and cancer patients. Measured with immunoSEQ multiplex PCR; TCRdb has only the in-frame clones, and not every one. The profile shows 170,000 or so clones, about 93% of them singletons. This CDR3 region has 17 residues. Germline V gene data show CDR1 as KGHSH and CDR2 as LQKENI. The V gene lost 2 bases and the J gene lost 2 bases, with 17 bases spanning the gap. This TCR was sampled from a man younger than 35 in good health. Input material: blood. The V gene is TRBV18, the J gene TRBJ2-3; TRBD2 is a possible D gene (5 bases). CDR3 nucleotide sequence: TGTGCCAGCTCACCAGTTAGGCTAGCCACTTTCACAGATACGCAGTATTTT. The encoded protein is CASSPVRLATFTDTQYF.